A single sample gave rise to the 11 T cell receptor beta chains below, sequenced in a study of neoadjuvant anti-PD-1 for oral cavity cancer (dated by TCRdb to the early 2020s). Taken with the paper, the label for time point translates to: after neoadjuvant nivolumab, at surgical resection. The library was obtained by the immunoSEQ multiplex PCR assay. Entries here come from immuneACCESS through TCRdb and include only in-frame sequences with V and J called. Some clones fail to appear in such tables; in the studies checked, an unresolved V gene covers under half of the shortfall, and the cause of the remainder is unknown. This sample gives about 37,000 clones in total; about 36% of them show up just once. The leading ten clones occupy roughly 16% of the sample. Sequenced material: tumor tissue, taken after nivolumab (anti-PD-1) treatment. The receptors shown here come from a person aged 40 to 85 with oral cavity squamous cell carcinoma.

There are a few counts of this clone. The rearrangement uses TRBV7-6 and TRBJ2-7; possibly TRBD2 for D (5 bases). The V and J ends lost 5 bases and 6 bases respectively, with 11 bases between them. The CDR3 is made up of 12 amino acids. The germline gives CDR1 SGHVS, CDR2 FNYEAQ. In DNA, the CDR3 is TGTGCCAGCAGCCCCCGGACTGGCGAGCAGTACTTC. Its protein is CASSPRTGEQYF.

The V and J genes are TRBV27 and TRBJ1-5; D unclear. Germline V gene sequence: CDR1 MNHEY, CDR2 SMNVEV (reference sequence). V lost 3 bases and J 3 bases, leaving 3 bases between the germline ends. This CDR3 contains 12 residues. CDR3 sequence reads: CASSFLNQPQHF. The DNA of the CDR3 is TGTGCCAGCAGTTTTCTCAATCAGCCCCAGCATTTT.

The rearrangement uses TRBV30 and TRBJ2-1, with TRBD1 matching over 8 bases. V lost 1 base, J lost 13 bases, and 6 bases stayed unmatched. Germline V gene lookup returns CDR1 GTSNPN and CDR2 SVGIG (reference sequence). This CDR3 region has 12 residues. CDR3 in DNA: TGTGCCTGGAGTGAGCAGGGGGCGGATCAGTTCTTC. Encoded protein: CAWSEQGADQFF.

The chain couples TRBV29-1 to TRBJ1-2; D is unclear. V was cut by 2 bases and J by 4 bases, with 8 bases left in between. The CDR3 totals 12 residues. Looked up from germline, CDR1 is SQVTM and CDR2 is ANQGSEA. Written as DNA, the CDR3 is TGCAGCGTTGAAATGGGAACCTATGGCTACACCTTC. Its protein product is CSVEMGTYGYTF.

This clone was counted once. The chain links TRBV6-1 to TRBJ1-6; D possibly corresponds to TRBD1 (6 bases). CDR1 and CDR2 (germline): MNHNS, SASEGT. The CDR3 length is 14 residues. Trimming removed 0 bases at V and 9 bases at J, with 9 bases between. CDR3 protein: CASSEAQGSSPLHF. The CDR3 bases are TGTGCCAGCAGTGAAGCGCAGGGGAGTTCACCCCTCCACTTT.

The V gene is TRBV6-6, the J gene TRBJ2-6; D remains unclear. In germline, CDR1 is MNHNY, CDR2 SVGAGI (reference sequence). The CDR3 extends over 15 amino acids. Trimming cost V 6 bases and J 0 bases, with 9 bases left between them. DNA of the CDR3: TGTGCCAGCAGCCCCGTTAGCTCTGGGGCCAACGTCCTGACTTTC. Residues: CASSPVSSGANVLTF.

The chain carries TRBV27 and TRBJ1-2; 8 nucleotides align to TRBD1. The CDR3 runs 16 residues. CDR1 is MNHEY, CDR2 SMNVEV, per germline (reference sequence). The trim removed 5 bases at V and 4 bases at J, leaving 12 bases unmatched. CDR3 in amino acids: CASSGGRDRFPYGYTF. The CDR3, as DNA: TGTGCCAGCAGTGGCGGCCGGGACAGGTTCCCCTATGGCTACACCTTC.

The CDR3 coding sequence is TGTGCCAGCTCACCAACGTTTGGTGGGAATCAGCCCCAGCATTTT. Its protein product is CASSPTFGGNQPQHF. The gene calls are TRBV18 and TRBJ1-5; D gene unclear. This CDR3 is 15 amino acids long. Germline CDR1 is KGHSH and CDR2 is LQKENI. Trimming pared 2 bases from V and 4 bases from J, leaving 12 bases between. Drawing the rest from reference TRBV18 and TRBJ1-5, the complete variable domain is NAGVMQNPRHLVRRRGQEARLRCSPMKGHSHVYWYRQLPEEGLKFMVYLQKENIIDESGMPKERFSAEFPKEGPSILRIQQVVRGDSAAYFCASSPTFGGNQPQHFGDGTRLSIL.

The chain recombines TRBV5-4 with TRBJ1-4; TRBD1 matches 10 bases. The CDR3 contains 16 residues. The germline V gene has CDR1 SGHNT and CDR2 YYREEE (reference sequence). Germline trimming cut 4 bases from V and 7 bases from J; bases unmatched to any gene: 10. Here the CDR3 reads CASSNPGQGTVEKLFF. The CDR3 DNA follows: TGTGCCAGCAGCAATCCGGGACAGGGGACGGTTGAAAAACTGTTTTTT. The entire variable domain, with the rest obtained from reference TRBV5-4 and TRBJ1-4, is as follows: ETGVTQSPTHLIKTRGQQVTLRCSSQSGHNTVSWYQQALGQGPQFIFQYYREEENGRGNFPPRFSGLQFPNYSSELNVNALELDDSALYLCASSNPGQGTVEKLFFGSGTQLSVL.

The rearrangement joins TRBV28 to TRBJ2-2; 8 bases line up with TRBD1. This CDR3 has 15 amino acids. V lost 7 bases and J lost 3; bases outside the gene matches: 7. Germline CDR1 is MDHEN and CDR2 is SYDVKM. CDR3 protein: CASTPMDRDTGELFF. The CDR3 DNA reads TGTGCCAGCACCCCGATGGACAGGGACACCGGGGAGCTGTTTTTT.

This clone showed up just once. V and J are TRBV7-9 and TRBJ2-3, with TRBD2 identical over 12 bases. J was trimmed by 3 bases and V by 1 base; bases with no gene match: 5. Germline V CDR1 and CDR2: SEHNR, FQNEAQ (reference sequence). The CDR3 covers 17 residues. The CDR3 bases are TGTGCCAGCAGCTTAGAGTTGACTAGCGGGAGTACAGATACGCAGTATTTT. As protein: CASSLELTSGSTDTQYF.